This record concerns one T cell receptor (beta chain) sequence. The data originate from a study of vaccination and CD4 T cells after COVID-19. Trimming removed 1 base at V and 8 bases at J, with 12 bases between. Germline CDR1 reads LNHNV; CDR2 reads YYDKDF (reference sequence). The CDR3 spans 14 residues. TCRdb recomputed calls from the PCR reads with MiXCR, one row per CDR3 protein. The table has about 29,000 distinct CDR3 sequences, approximately 48% seen once. Time point here: late sampling 161 to 241 days after vaccination in a few convalescent patients. The chain is built from TRBV15 and TRBJ2-1, with a weak D call TRBD2 (5 bases). The receptor comes from a human donor who had recovered from COVID-19. The sample consisted of CD4+ T cells from blood, taken about 7 months after SARS-CoV-2 vaccination. In DNA form, the CDR3 reads TGTGCCACCAGCAGAGTCCTAGCATTGGATGAGCAGTTCTTC. It is translated as CATSRVLALDEQFF.